Listed here is a single T cell receptor beta chain. Here immunoSEQ multiplex PCR was the method, and the copy in TCRdb shows in-frame clones only, minus some. The table lists under 350,000 clones, over 85% of them singletons. The sample is drawn from a study of blood T cell repertoires in COVID-19. Study in general: Samples taken during acute and convalescent COVID-19 were collected in the United States, Italy and Spain.

Participant reports of clinical history set cohort assignment. Sequencing used PBMCs or T cells enriched from blood (not recorded which). The receptor's source is a woman aged 55-69 years who had recovered from COVID-19.

CDR3 nucleotides: TGTGCCAGCAGCCAAGGGGCTGCGGGAAACACCATATATTTT. As protein: CASSQGAAGNTIYF. This chain connects TRBV3-1 (or the pseudogene TRBV3-2) to TRBJ1-3, with unresolved D. The CDR3 sequence is 14 residues long. Trimming removed 1 base from V and 4 bases from J, with 8 bases in between. In germline, CDR1 is LGHDT, CDR2 YNNKEL (reference sequence).